These 25 T cell receptor beta chains came from one sample sequenced in a study of blood T cell repertoires in COVID-19. Clones were sequenced by immunoSEQ multiplex PCR, and TCRdb holds only the in-frame ones, with some missing. The sample lists over 350,000 clones; 85% to 90% were seen once. The sample comprised PBMCs or T cells enriched from blood (not recorded which). These receptors originate from a woman between 45 and 65 years old who had recovered from COVID-19.

V is TRBV18 and J is TRBJ2-7; the match to TRBD1 covers 7 bases. The V gene's germline CDR1 is KGHSH and CDR2 LQKENI. The J segment lost 1 base and the V segment lost 2 bases, leaving 5 bases of the junction unmatched. The CDR3 is 15 amino acids. This chain's CDR3 is CASSPRQGVSYEQYF. CDR3 sequence (DNA): TGTGCCAGCTCACCAAGACAGGGAGTATCCTACGAGCAGTACTTC. Using reference TRBV18 and TRBJ2-7 for the parts outside the CDR3, the full variable domain is NAGVMQNPRHLVRRRGQEARLRCSPMKGHSHVYWYRQLPEEGLKFMVYLQKENIIDESGMPKERFSAEFPKEGPSILRIQQVVRGDSAAYFCASSPRQGVSYEQYFGPGTRLTVT.

V gene TRBV5-5 combines with J gene TRBJ2-3, with 8 nucleotides matching TRBD2. The CDR3 spans 19 residues. The V and J ends lost 0 bases and 0 bases, in that order; junction bases with no gene match: 12. CDR1 is SGHKS and CDR2 is YYEKEE in the germline V gene (reference sequence). CDR3 sequence reads: CASSLGPGTRSRSTDTQYF. The CDR3 nucleotides are TGTGCCAGCAGCTTGGGTCCCGGGACTAGGTCTCGGAGCACAGATACGCAGTATTTT.

The rearrangement uses TRBV3-1 (or the pseudogene TRBV3-2) and TRBJ2-7, with TRBD1 as a possible D gene (6 bases). In germline, CDR1 is LGHDT, CDR2 YNNKEL (reference sequence). The CDR3 has 11 amino acids. The V end was cut by 4 bases, the J end by 5 bases, with 6 bases between. The CDR3 region has the DNA TGTGCCAGCAGCCCAGGGGACGAGCAGTACTTC. Encoded protein: CASSPGDEQYF.

This rearrangement joins TRBV10-3 to TRBJ1-2, with 7 bases identical to TRBD1. Germline loops: CDR1 ENHRY, CDR2 SYGVKD. The CDR3 has 13 residues. J lost 4 bases, V lost 3 bases, and 2 bases had no gene match. In DNA form, the CDR3 reads TGTGCCATCAGTGAAGGGACAGTCTATGGCTACACCTTC. It codes for CAISEGTVYGYTF.

The V gene is TRBV27, the J gene TRBJ1-2; maybe TRBD1 (5 bases). CDR1 and CDR2 from the germline V gene are MNHEY and SMNVEV (reference sequence). The CDR3 sequence is 15 residues long. Trimming took off 2 bases at V and 2 bases at J, with 12 bases between the two ends. The CDR3 sequence: CASSLEGLSNYGYTF. The CDR3 bases are TGTGCCAGCAGTTTAGAGGGACTTTCCAACTATGGCTACACCTTC.

The CDR3 protein is CASSARTGLGEKLFF. As DNA, the CDR3 is TGTGCCAGCAGTGCCCGGACAGGGCTGGGCGAAAAACTGTTTTTT. The chain combines TRBV28 with TRBJ1-4; 8 positions agree with TRBD1. The germline V gene encodes CDR1 MDHEN and CDR2 SYDVKM. This CDR3 is built from 15 residues. V shed 5 bases and J 8 bases; nucleotides not matched to a gene: 10.

V gene TRBV5-5 combines with J gene TRBJ1-5; TRBD1 matches 7 bases. V shed 4 bases and J 5 bases; nucleotides not matched to a gene: 3. Germline loops: CDR1 SGHKS, CDR2 YYEKEE (reference sequence). The CDR3 length is 13 residues. The CDR3 reads CASSPTGDQPQHF. DNA of the CDR3: TGTGCCAGCAGCCCTACAGGGGATCAGCCCCAGCATTTT.

The genes are TRBV7-2 and TRBJ1-1, with 7 bases that match TRBD1. Germline CDR1 and CDR2: SGHTA and FQGNSA. The trim removed 5 bases at V and 8 bases at J, leaving 14 bases unmatched. CDR3 length: 15 amino acids. CDR3 in DNA: TGTGCCAGCAGCCCCCCACCAGGGACAGCTATAGAAGCTTTCTTT. Residues: CASSPPPGTAIEAFF. Supplemented by reference TRBV7-2 and TRBJ1-1, the full variable domain reads GAGVSQSPSNKVTEKGKDVELRCDPISGHTALYWYRQSLGQGLEFLIYFQGNSAPDKSGLPSDRFSAERTGGSVSTLTIQRTQQEDSAVYLCASSPPPGTAIEAFFGQGTRLTVV.

The genes are TRBV24-1 and TRBJ1-5; 10 nucleotides line up with TRBD1. The CDR3 has 19 amino acids. Unmatched junction bases numbered 10, after V lost 3 bases and J lost 0 bases. CDR1 is KGHDR and CDR2 is SFDVKD in the germline V gene. CDR3 protein: CATSDPSTTGGLSNQPQHF. CDR3 nucleotides: TGTGCCACCAGTGATCCGAGTACGACAGGGGGCCTTAGCAATCAGCCCCAGCATTTT.

V and J are TRBV5-1 and TRBJ2-1, with a tentative D call TRBD2 (7 bases). Germline lookup yields CDR1 SGHRS and CDR2 YFSETQ. CDR3 length equals 13 residues. V shed 5 bases and J shed 4 bases, with 10 bases lying between them. CDR3 sequence: CASRGGAYNEQFF. The CDR3 nucleotides read TGCGCCAGCAGAGGGGGGGCGTACAATGAGCAGTTCTTC.

The V gene is TRBV28, the J gene TRBJ2-7; no clear D gene. This CDR3 region has 11 residues. Germline CDR1 and CDR2: MDHEN and SYDVKM. V lost 5 bases, J lost 4 bases, and 6 bases lay in between. CDR3 nucleotides: TGTGCCAGCAGTCTTAATTACGAGCAGTACTTC. Translated, it gives CASSLNYEQYF. Together with reference TRBV28 and TRBJ2-7, the CDR3 gives the full variable domain: DVKVTQSSRYLVKRTGEKVFLECVQDMDHENMFWYRQDPGLGLRLIYFSYDVKMKEKGDIPEGYSVSREKKERFSLILESASTNQTSMYLCASSLNYEQYFGPGTRLTVT.

The chain joins TRBV4-3 to TRBJ1-1, with D maybe TRBD1 (6 bases). The length of the CDR3 is 15 residues. Per the germline V gene, CDR1 is LGHNA and CDR2 is YSLEER. V dropped 1 base and J dropped 1 base, with 10 bases sitting between them. The CDR3 nucleotides read TGCGCCAGCAGCCAAGTGGACAGACAGAACACTGAAGCTTTCTTT. This gives the protein CASSQVDRQNTEAFF.

The count of this clone is one. The chain joins TRBV19 to TRBJ2-3; 11 positions match TRBD2. From germline, CDR1 is LNHDA and CDR2 SQIVND (reference sequence). With V trimmed by 5 bases and J by 5 bases, 6 bases remained unmatched. The CDR3 spans 15 residues. The CDR3 spells CASSPRLAGIDTQYF. The CDR3 bases are TGTGCCAGTAGTCCCCGACTAGCGGGGATAGATACGCAGTATTTT.

The CDR3 reads CASSTSGGTYEQYF. In nucleotides, the CDR3 is TGTGCCAGCAGCACTAGCGGGGGGACCTACGAGCAGTACTTC. This rearrangement joins TRBV7-2 to TRBJ2-7; 12 bases are shared with TRBD2. CDR1 SGHTA and CDR2 FQGNSA come from the germline V gene. Trimming took 5 bases from V and 2 from J; bases not matched to a gene: 1. The CDR3 is 14 residues long.

In this sample, this clone turned up once. The J gene is TRBJ2-5, the V gene TRBV29-1, with unresolved D. V shed 6 bases and J shed 5 bases, with 13 bases lying between them. The CDR3 is made up of 12 amino acids. Germline V gene lookup returns CDR1 SQVTM and CDR2 ANQGSEA. The CDR3 region is CSVDILGETQYF. The CDR3 coding sequence is TGCAGCGTCGATATACTCGGGGAGACCCAGTACTTC.

This chain links TRBV5-1 with TRBJ1-2, with TRBD1 matching 12 bases. With 7 bases clipped from V and 7 bases from J, the junction kept 8 bases outside the gene matches. The CDR3 contains 14 residues. Germline V lookup: CDR1 SGHRS, CDR2 YFSETQ. CDR3: CASGPGQGAGGYTF. In DNA, the CDR3 is TGCGCCAGCGGTCCGGGACAGGGGGCTGGTGGCTACACCTTC.

The genes are TRBV7-2 and TRBJ1-5; D uncertain. V was shortened by 7 bases and J by 0 bases, with 10 bases between the two germline ends. This CDR3 region has 14 residues. The germline CDR1 and CDR2 sequences are SGHTA and FQGNSA. The CDR3 spells CASTDFYSNQPQHF. The CDR3 DNA reads as TGTGCCAGCACCGATTTCTATAGCAATCAGCCCCAGCATTTT.

This clone was seen more than once but under ten times. The chain combines TRBV5-1 with TRBJ2-7, with a weak D call TRBD2 (5 bases). Trimming stripped 0 bases from V and 2 bases from J, with 6 bases between. The CDR3 runs 13 residues. Germline assignment: CDR1 SGHRS and CDR2 YFSETQ. The CDR3 bases are TGCGCCAGCAGCTTGGACGGGGCCTACGAGCAGTACTTC. It is translated as CASSLDGAYEQYF. Full variable domain (missing parts from reference TRBV5-1 and TRBJ2-7): KAGVTQTPRYLIKTRGQQVTLSCSPISGHRSVSWYQQTPGQGLQFLFEYFSETQRNKGNFPGRFSGRQFSNSRSEMNVSTLELGDSALYLCASSLDGAYEQYFGPGTRLTVT.

The chain carries TRBV6-5 and TRBJ1-4, with D perhaps matching TRBD1 (6 bases). CDR3 length: 15 residues. Trimming took off 6 bases at V and 0 bases at J, with 11 bases between the two ends. Per the germline V gene, CDR1 is MNHEY and CDR2 is SVGAGI. Here the CDR3 DNA reads TGTGCCAGCAGAACAGGGTTTGCAACTAATGAAAAACTGTTTTTT. Translated: CASRTGFATNEKLFF.

The chain carries TRBV6-5 and TRBJ2-2; D is possibly TRBD1 (6 bases). This CDR3 has 14 amino acids. With 6 bases removed from V and 5 bases from J, the gap between germline ends came to 13 bases. CDR1 and CDR2 (germline): MNHEY, SVGAGI. The CDR3 spells CASRVQGRTGELFF. DNA for the CDR3: TGTGCCAGCAGGGTACAGGGAAGGACCGGGGAGCTGTTTTTT.

This chain connects TRBV2 to TRBJ2-1, with 7 positions matching TRBD1. This CDR3 region has 14 residues. The ends lost 8 bases at V and 5 bases at J; junction bases unmatched: 9. The germline V gene has CDR1 SNHLY and CDR2 FYNNEI. The CDR3 protein is CASEFGDRNNEQFF. DNA of the CDR3: TGTGCCAGCGAGTTTGGGGACAGAAACAATGAGCAGTTCTTC.

This clone was counted a single time. The chain has TRBV11-2 and TRBJ2-7; 9 bases match TRBD1. The CDR3 is 15 amino acids. The germline V gene has CDR1 SGHAT and CDR2 FQNNGV. V gave up 2 bases and J gave up 4 bases; unmatched junction bases: 6. The CDR3 nucleotides read TGTGCCAGCAGCTTATTCTCGGGACAGGGTTACGAGCAGTACTTC. This translates into CASSLFSGQGYEQYF.

The V call is TRBV6-5, the J call TRBJ2-1; 7 bases match TRBD1. The J segment lost 5 bases and the V segment lost 8 bases, leaving 12 bases of the junction unmatched. Germline CDR1 and CDR2: MNHEY and SVGAGI. CDR3 size: 15 residues. The CDR3 sequence: CASGYRGINNNEQFF. CDR3 bases: TGTGCCAGCGGCTACAGGGGAATCAACAACAATGAGCAGTTCTTC.

This chain uses TRBV9 with TRBJ2-7; 7 bases line up with TRBD1. V lost 0 bases to trimming and J lost 5 bases; unmatched junction nucleotides: 11. This CDR3 spans 16 amino acids. From germline, CDR1 is SGDLS and CDR2 YYNGEE. The CDR3 DNA reads TGTGCCAGCAGCGTAGCGGTGAGACAGGGATGGAACGAGCAGTACTTC. Translated, it gives CASSVAVRQGWNEQYF.

CDR3 in amino acids: CASSPTVPGGSVYGYTF. The CDR3 bases are TGTGCCAGCAGCCCAACGGTCCCAGGGGGTAGCGTATATGGCTACACCTTC. This chain links TRBV2 with TRBJ1-2, with TRBD1 matching over 7 bases. The CDR3 has 17 residues. Losses at the gene ends were 6 bases for V and 5 bases for J; bases not matched to a gene: 18. Looked up from germline, CDR1 is SNHLY and CDR2 is FYNNEI. The full variable domain, completed using reference TRBV2 and TRBJ1-2, is EPEVTQTPSHQVTQMGQEVILRCVPISNHLYFYWYRQILGQKVEFLVSFYNNEISEKSEIFDDQFSVERPDGSNFTLKIRSTKLEDSAMYFCASSPTVPGGSVYGYTFGSGTRLTVV.